The rows below give T cell receptor beta chains drawn from one sample of a study of blood T cell repertoires in COVID-19. Clones were read by immunoSEQ multiplex PCR, and TCRdb kept only the in-frame ones, dropping some. The table has a few hundred thousand clones, approximately 84% seen once. Sequencing was performed on PBMCs or T cells enriched from blood (not recorded which). The receptors shown here come from a man aged 25-40 years who had recovered from COVID-19. Each CDR3 is given with its conserved first and last residue. Fields, in order: V gene, clone size, D gene, J gene, CDR3 protein, CDR3 DNA. D genes are given only for firm matches. Rows give clone size only sometimes, using once, few, many, or a class for an expanded clone.

TRBV7-9	NA	TRBD2	TRBJ2-7	CATTTLAGAPYEQYF	TGTGCCACCACCACCCTAGCGGGGGCCCCCTACGAGCAGTACTTC
TRBV28	once	NA	TRBJ1-1	CAAQPAGSNTEAFF	TGTGCCGCCCAGCCGGCAGGCTCGAACACTGAAGCTTTCTTT
TRBV27	NA	TRBD1	TRBJ2-5	CASSPGQNQETQYF	TGTGCCAGCAGCCCGGGACAGAACCAAGAGACCCAGTACTTC
TRBV18	NA	NA	TRBJ2-1	CASSPQINEQFF	TGTGCCAGCTCACCGCAGATAAATGAGCAGTTCTTC
TRBV29-1	NA	NA	TRBJ2-7	CSVVKAGSYEQYF	TGCAGCGTTGTTAAAGCAGGTTCCTACGAGCAGTACTTC
TRBV7-2	NA	TRBD1	TRBJ1-1	CASSLGATGGIEAFF	TGTGCCAGCAGCTTAGGTGCGACAGGGGGCATTGAAGCTTTCTTT
TRBV11-3	NA	TRBD1	TRBJ2-7	CASSFDGTGSYEQYF	TGTGCCAGCAGCTTCGACGGGACAGGCTCCTACGAGCAGTACTTC
TRBV3-1/TRBV3-2	NA	TRBD1	TRBJ1-1	CASSRPGTGSRAFF	TGTGCCAGCAGCCGTCCCGGGACAGGGAGTAGAGCTTTCTTT
TRBV27	NA	NA	TRBJ2-1	CASSLGRRIGGNEQFF	TGTGCCAGCAGTTTAGGGAGGCGGATCGGGGGCAATGAGCAGTTCTTC
TRBV11-2	NA	NA	TRBJ2-1	CASSLVAALNEQFF	TGTGCCAGCAGCTTAGTAGCGGCCTTGAATGAGCAGTTCTTC
TRBV18	NA	TRBD1	TRBJ2-5	CASSEGQGARETQYF	TGTGCCAGCTCGGAGGGACAGGGTGCTCGAGAGACCCAGTACTTC
TRBV27	NA	NA	TRBJ2-1	CASSLSIRPRSSYNEQFF	TGTGCCAGCAGTTTATCGATCCGCCCCAGAAGCTCCTACAATGAGCAGTTCTTC